This paragraph reports one T cell receptor (beta chain). This entry is derived from a study of T cell changes during pregnancy in multiple sclerosis. Sequencing was performed with immunoSEQ multiplex PCR; in TCRdb, only in-frame clones are kept and a portion is missing. Altogether more than 40,000 clones are present, 90% being singletons, with the ten largest covering 6.5% to 8.5%. Trimming took 5 bases from V and 2 from J, leaving 9 bases between them. The CDR3 sequence is 14 residues long. The germline V gene has CDR1 PRHDT and CDR2 FYEKMQ (reference sequence). The chain carries TRBV13 and TRBJ1-4; D call uncertain. This receptor was taken from a female donor with multiple sclerosis, enrolled in a pregnancy study. The starting material was CD8+ T cells from peripheral blood mononuclear cells, obtained in the third trimester of pregnancy. The CDR3 reads CASSPGRTNEKLFF. In DNA, the CDR3 is TGTGCCAGCAGCCCGGGGAGGACTAATGAAAAACTGTTTTTT.